This is a list of T cell receptor beta chains from one sample in a study of shared clonotypes between healthy human individuals. Sequencing used immunoSEQ multiplex PCR; TCRdb keeps in-frame clones, though not all of them. The sample carries roughly 1,600,000 clones, 98% recorded once. The sample was naive CD4+ T cells sorted from blood. Receptor source: a man aged 25 to 45 in good health. Both conserved end residues are part of each CDR3. Fields, in order: CDR3 DNA, CDR3 protein, clone size, J gene, D gene, V gene. The D gene is left open where the match is weak. Clone size is given for some rows only: seen once, a few or many times, or a class if the clone is expanded.

DNA: TGTGCCAGCAGTGTTGAGGGCGGGGAGACCCAGTACTTC
CDR3: CASSVEGGETQYF
size: .
J: TRBJ2-5
D: .
V: TRBV2

DNA: TGTGCCAGCTCACCAATCGGACAGGGTGACGAGCAGTACTTC
CDR3: CASSPIGQGDEQYF
size: .
J: TRBJ2-7
D: TRBD1
V: TRBV18

DNA: TGCGCCAGCAGCTCCGGCGATGGCTACACCTTC
CDR3: CASSSGDGYTF
size: .
J: TRBJ1-2
D: .
V: TRBV5-1

DNA: TGTGCCAGCAGCGTAGATGGGACAGAGAACACTGAAGCTTTCTTT
CDR3: CASSVDGTENTEAFF
size: .
J: TRBJ1-1
D: TRBD1
V: TRBV9

DNA: TGCGCCAGCAGTGATCTCGCGTCGGGATGGTCGCAGTATTTT
CDR3: CASSDLASGWSQYF
size: .
J: TRBJ2-3
D: .
V: TRBV10-1

DNA: TGTGCCAGCAGCCCTCGGACAGGATTGGGCGAGCAGTACTTC
CDR3: CASSPRTGLGEQYF
size: .
J: TRBJ2-7
D: TRBD1
V: TRBV5-8

DNA: TGTGCCAGCAGCCGTCGGGGGGGATCAATAGATCAGCCCCAGCATTTT
CDR3: CASSRRGGSIDQPQHF
size: .
J: TRBJ1-5
D: .
V: TRBV7-2

DNA: TGTGCCAGCAGTGAATCCGGGACTAGCGGAAACATTCAGTACTTC
CDR3: CASSESGTSGNIQYF
size: .
J: TRBJ2-4
D: TRBD2
V: TRBV2

DNA: TGTGCCAGCAGCTCTAGGACTAGCGGGACGAAATTCTCCTACGAGCAGTACTTC
CDR3: CASSSRTSGTKFSYEQYF
size: .
J: TRBJ2-7
D: TRBD2
V: TRBV7-2

DNA: TGTGCCATCAGTTCGTTGGATACGCAGTATTTT
CDR3: CAISSLDTQYF
size: .
J: TRBJ2-3
D: .
V: TRBV10-3

DNA: TGTGCCAGCAGCCGTCTTGAAGAGGGCTACACCTTC
CDR3: CASSRLEEGYTF
size: .
J: TRBJ1-2
D: .
V: TRBV2

DNA: TGTGCTAGTGCCCTAAACACTGAAGCTTTCTTT
CDR3: CASALNTEAFF
size: .
J: TRBJ1-1
D: .
V: TRBV12-5

DNA: TGTGCCAGCAGTGTTAGGCCCGGGACTAGCGGGGGAAACACCGGGGAGCTGTTTTTT
CDR3: CASSVRPGTSGGNTGELFF
size: .
J: TRBJ2-2
D: TRBD2
V: TRBV6-1

DNA: TGTGCCAGCAGTGCCCCACAGGGGTTAACCTATGGCTACACCTTC
CDR3: CASSAPQGLTYGYTF
size: .
J: TRBJ1-2
D: TRBD1
V: TRBV28

DNA: TGTGCCAGCAGCCCACGGACTAGCTCGGGGGAGCAGTTCTTC
CDR3: CASSPRTSSGEQFF
size: .
J: TRBJ2-1
D: TRBD2
V: TRBV9

DNA: TGTGCCAGCAGTGGGGGACAGATCACGAACACTGAAGCTTTCTTT
CDR3: CASSGGQITNTEAFF
size: .
J: TRBJ1-1
D: TRBD1
V: TRBV6-1

DNA: TGTGCCAGCAGTTTCGGGACAGGTAATGAAAAACTGTTTTTT
CDR3: CASSFGTGNEKLFF
size: .
J: TRBJ1-4
D: TRBD1
V: TRBV27

DNA: TGTGCCAGCAGTTTAACCGACCTCGGTTACGAGCAGTACTTC
CDR3: CASSLTDLGYEQYF
size: once
J: TRBJ2-7
D: .
V: TRBV27

DNA: TGCGCCAGCAGTGAGAGGCAGGGGCGCGGCACAGATACGCAGTATTTT
CDR3: CASSERQGRGTDTQYF
size: once
J: TRBJ2-3
D: .
V: TRBV10-1

DNA: TGCGCCAGCAGCCACGGACTAGCGGGAACAGATACGCAGTATTTT
CDR3: CASSHGLAGTDTQYF
size: once
J: TRBJ2-3
D: TRBD2
V: TRBV4-3

DNA: TGTGCCAGCAGTCTAGCGGGAGTCGTCTCCTACAATGAGCAGTTCTTC
CDR3: CASSLAGVVSYNEQFF
size: .
J: TRBJ2-1
D: TRBD2
V: TRBV27

DNA: TGTGCCAGTAGTATAGCGGACAGTGTCTTGTTCTTC
CDR3: CASSIADSVLFF
size: .
J: TRBJ2-1
D: .
V: TRBV19

DNA: TGTGCCAGCAGCCCGGGGCTAGCGGGGGGAATCGGGGGACAGACTGAGCAGTTCTTC
CDR3: CASSPGLAGGIGGQTEQFF
size: .
J: TRBJ2-1
D: TRBD2
V: TRBV28

DNA: TGCGCCAGCAGCTTGGTTTTGGGTGGGGCCCAGTACTTC
CDR3: CASSLVLGGAQYF
size: .
J: TRBJ2-5
D: .
V: TRBV5-1

DNA: TGTGCCAGCAGTTCCACTAGCGGGAGTCTCCAAGAGACCCAGTACTTC
CDR3: CASSSTSGSLQETQYF
size: .
J: TRBJ2-5
D: TRBD2
V: TRBV6-5

DNA: TGTGCCAGCAGCGTAGCTGTTGGGGGCTACGAGCAGTACTTC
CDR3: CASSVAVGGYEQYF
size: .
J: TRBJ2-7
D: .
V: TRBV9

DNA: TGCGCCAGCAGCCCGGCCCTTGACACCGGGGAGCTGTTTTTT
CDR3: CASSPALDTGELFF
size: .
J: TRBJ2-2
D: .
V: TRBV5-1

DNA: TGTGCCAGCAGGCAAAACACCGGGGAGCTGTTTTTT
CDR3: CASRQNTGELFF
size: .
J: TRBJ2-2
D: .
V: TRBV9

DNA: TGTGCCAGCAGCTTTGGAGGGGAGACCCAGTACTTC
CDR3: CASSFGGETQYF
size: once
J: TRBJ2-5
D: .
V: TRBV7-2

DNA: TGCGCCAGCGCCATGGAAGGCATGAACACTGAAGCTTTCTTT
CDR3: CASAMEGMNTEAFF
size: .
J: TRBJ1-1
D: .
V: TRBV5-1

DNA: TGTGCCAGCAGCGTAGTAGCTAGTATTTCTACAGATACGCAGTATTTT
CDR3: CASSVVASISTDTQYF
size: .
J: TRBJ2-3
D: .
V: TRBV9

DNA: TGTGCCAGCTCGACGGGGGGCCGCACAGATACGCAGTATTTT
CDR3: CASSTGGRTDTQYF
size: .
J: TRBJ2-3
D: .
V: TRBV6-1

DNA: TGTGCCAGCAGCTTACTGGTAGAGAACACTGAAGCTTTCTTT
CDR3: CASSLLVENTEAFF
size: .
J: TRBJ1-1
D: .
V: TRBV7-2

DNA: TGTGCCAGCAGTGTCACAGGGATCCAAGATACGCAGTATTTT
CDR3: CASSVTGIQDTQYF
size: .
J: TRBJ2-3
D: .
V: TRBV25-1

DNA: TGTGCCAGCAGTGGAGAGAGGTGGGGTAGACAAGAGACCCAGTACTTC
CDR3: CASSGERWGRQETQYF
size: .
J: TRBJ2-5
D: .
V: TRBV25-1

DNA: TGTGCCAGCAGTGAATCACGGTCCTTAGGGGAAAAACTGTTTTTT
CDR3: CASSESRSLGEKLFF
size: once
J: TRBJ1-4
D: .
V: TRBV6-1

DNA: TGTGCCAGCAGCCCGACCAGCGGTAGGACAGATACGCAGTATTTT
CDR3: CASSPTSGRTDTQYF
size: .
J: TRBJ2-3
D: .
V: TRBV7-6

DNA: TGCGCCAGCAGCCATAGGTCGTTAAGCGGCACCGGGGAGCTGTTTTTT
CDR3: CASSHRSLSGTGELFF
size: .
J: TRBJ2-2
D: .
V: TRBV5-1

DNA: TGTGCCAGTATAAAGACAGGGGGACAAAATCAGCCCCAGCATTTT
CDR3: CASIKTGGQNQPQHF
size: .
J: TRBJ1-5
D: TRBD1
V: TRBV19

DNA: TGTGCCAGCAGTCCGGGACTAGCGAACTTTCCAGATACGCAGTATTTT
CDR3: CASSPGLANFPDTQYF
size: .
J: TRBJ2-3
D: TRBD2
V: TRBV7-9

DNA: TGCGCCAGCAGCGTACAGCAGAACACTGAAGCTTTCTTT
CDR3: CASSVQQNTEAFF
size: .
J: TRBJ1-1
D: .
V: TRBV5-1

DNA: TGTGCCAGCAGTCAAGCCGGGGGGAGGACCCAGTACTTC
CDR3: CASSQAGGRTQYF
size: .
J: TRBJ2-5
D: TRBD2
V: TRBV6-1

DNA: TGTGCCAGCAGACCGGCCGGGAACACTGAAGCTTTCTTT
CDR3: CASRPAGNTEAFF
size: .
J: TRBJ1-1
D: .
V: TRBV5-4